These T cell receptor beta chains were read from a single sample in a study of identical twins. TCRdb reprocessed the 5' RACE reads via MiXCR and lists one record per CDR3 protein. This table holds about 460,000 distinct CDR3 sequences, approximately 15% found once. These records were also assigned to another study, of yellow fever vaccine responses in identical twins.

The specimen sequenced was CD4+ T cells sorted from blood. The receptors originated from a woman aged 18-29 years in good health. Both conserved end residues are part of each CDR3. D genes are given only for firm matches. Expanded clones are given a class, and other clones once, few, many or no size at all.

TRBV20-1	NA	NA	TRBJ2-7	TGCAGTGCTAGTCCCCTGGGGTCCGACGAGCAGTACTTC	CSASPLGSDEQYF
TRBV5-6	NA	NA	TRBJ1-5	TGTGCCAGCAGCCCGGTCGGAGAGCAGCCCCAGCATTTT	CASSPVGEQPQHF
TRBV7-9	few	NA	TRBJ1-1	TGTGCCAGCAGCTTAGTAGGTGGGGTCGGTGAAGCTTTCTTT	CASSLVGGVGEAFF
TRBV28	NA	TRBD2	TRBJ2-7	TGTGCCAGCAGTTTTATCCGGGAGGGCCGTAGGTACGAGCAGTACTTC	CASSFIREGRRYEQYF
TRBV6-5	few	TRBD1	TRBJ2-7	TGTGCCAGCAGTTGGACAGGGGCCCAGGGGGAGCAGTACTTC	CASSWTGAQGEQYF
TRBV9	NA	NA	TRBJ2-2	TGTGCCAGCAGCGTAGTCGGCATGAACACCGGGGAGCTGTTTTTT	CASSVVGMNTGELFF
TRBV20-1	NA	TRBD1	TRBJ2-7	TGCAGTGCTCTAGATACGACAGGGGGCTACTACGAGCAGTACTTC	CSALDTTGGYYEQYF
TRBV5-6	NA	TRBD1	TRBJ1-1	TGTGCCAGCAGCTTACTTCGGACAGGGAATTTTTGGGAAGCTTTCTTT	CASSLLRTGNFWEAFF
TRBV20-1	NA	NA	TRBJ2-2	TGCAGTGCCATGGGTCCGGGGGGCGGTTACACCGGGGAGCTGTTTTTT	CSAMGPGGGYTGELFF
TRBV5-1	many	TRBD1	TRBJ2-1	TGCGCCAGCAGCTTGGATTCCGCGAGGGACAGCTATGAGCAGTTCTTC	CASSLDSARDSYEQFF
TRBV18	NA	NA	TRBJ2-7	TGTGCCAGCTCACTGGACCGCATAACCTACGAGCAGTACTTC	CASSLDRITYEQYF
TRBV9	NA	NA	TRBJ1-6	TGTGCCAGCAGCGCCCGGACACTGGGTTCACCCCTCCACTTT	CASSARTLGSPLHF
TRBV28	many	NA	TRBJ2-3	TGTGCCAGCAGTCCACCGGGACTCGATACGCAGTATTTT	CASSPPGLDTQYF
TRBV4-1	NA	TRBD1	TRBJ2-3	TGCGCCAGCAGCCAAGGACAGGGTAAGGGCGATACGCAGTATTTT	CASSQGQGKGDTQYF
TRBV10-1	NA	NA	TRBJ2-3	TGCGCCAGCAGGGGCGGGTTTACAGATACGCAGTATTTT	CASRGGFTDTQYF
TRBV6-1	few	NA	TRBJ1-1	TGTGCCAGCAGACCTCTCAGTCCGAACACTGAAGCTTTCTTT	CASRPLSPNTEAFF
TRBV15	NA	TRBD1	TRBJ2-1	TGTGCCACCAGCAGGGGACAGGGGGCAGATGAGCAGTTCTTC	CATSRGQGADEQFF
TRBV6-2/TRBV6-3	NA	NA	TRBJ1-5	TGTGCCAGCAGCCTCCGACGAGAGACCCCAAATCAGCCCCAGCATTTT	CASSLRRETPNQPQHF
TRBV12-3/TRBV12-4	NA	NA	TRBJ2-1	TGTGCCAGCAGTTTTAATGGGAGCGGTAAGCAGTTCTTC	CASSFNGSGKQFF
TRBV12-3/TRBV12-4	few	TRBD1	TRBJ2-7	TGTGCCAGCAGCTCCCGGGACAGCGGAACCTACGAGCAGTACTTC	CASSSRDSGTYEQYF
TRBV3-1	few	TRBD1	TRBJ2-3	TGTGCCAGCAGCCAAGTGACAGGGTTTGCAGATACGCAGTATTTT	CASSQVTGFADTQYF
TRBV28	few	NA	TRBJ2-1	TGTGCCAGCAGTAAACCTGCTGGTGCGGACTCCTACAATGAGCAGTTCTTC	CASSKPAGADSYNEQFF
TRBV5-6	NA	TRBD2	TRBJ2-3	TGTGCCAGCAGCTTGGAGCTAGCGGGACCCACAGATACGCAGTATTTT	CASSLELAGPTDTQYF
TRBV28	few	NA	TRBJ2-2	TGTGCCAGCACCCCGACTAACACCGGGGAGCTGTTTTTT	CASTPTNTGELFF
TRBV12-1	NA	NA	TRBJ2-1	TGTGCCAGCAGCTTTGACCGTGCCCTGTGTTTTCTACACAATGAGCAGTTCTTC	CASSFDRALCFLHNEQFF
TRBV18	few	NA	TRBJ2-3	TGTGCCAGCTCACCCTCGCTCCATACGCAGTATTTT	CASSPSLHTQYF
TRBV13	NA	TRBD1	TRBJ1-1	TGTGCCAGCAGCCCAGGGGGGCGCCTGAACACTGAAGCTTTCTTT	CASSPGGRLNTEAFF
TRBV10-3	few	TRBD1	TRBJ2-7	TGTGCCATCAAAAACCCGGGACAGGGGGCTGGCGAGCAGTACTTC	CAIKNPGQGAGEQYF
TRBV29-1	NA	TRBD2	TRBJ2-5	TGCAGCGTGACCCAGGGAGCGGGGGGCCAAGGGACCCAGTACTTC	CSVTQGAGGQGTQYF
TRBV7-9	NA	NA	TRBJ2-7	TGTGCCAGCAGCTTAGCGATGGGCTACGAGCAGTACTTC	CASSLAMGYEQYF
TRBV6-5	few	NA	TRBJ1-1	TGTGCCAGCAGTTTTCCTTCGGGGGGCCGGGGAGCTTTCTTT	CASSFPSGGRGAFF
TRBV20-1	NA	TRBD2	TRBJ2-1	TGCAGTGCTCCGGGACTAGCGGGAGTGGAGCAGTTCTTC	CSAPGLAGVEQFF
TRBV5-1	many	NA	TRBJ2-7	TGCGCCAGCAGCTTCCTCCTTAGCGGCTACGAGCAGTACTTC	CASSFLLSGYEQYF
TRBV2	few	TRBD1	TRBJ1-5	TGTGCCAGCAGTTACGACAGGGTGGGCAATCAGCCCCAGCATTTT	CASSYDRVGNQPQHF
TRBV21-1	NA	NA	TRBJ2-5	TGTGCCAGCAGCCACTCACGTTTTCGCAGATACCAAGAGACCCAGTACTTC	CASSHSRFRRYQETQYF
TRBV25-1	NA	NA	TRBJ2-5	TGTGCCAGCAGGGATAGGGGATTACAAGAGACCCAGTACTTC	CASRDRGLQETQYF
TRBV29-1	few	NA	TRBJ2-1	TGCAGCTCAGAGGGGTCCTACAATGAGCAGTTCTTC	CSSEGSYNEQFF
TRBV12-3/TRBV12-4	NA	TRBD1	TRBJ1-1	TGTGCCAGCAGTCTCACAGGGGGCGCATATGAAGCTTTCTTT	CASSLTGGAYEAFF
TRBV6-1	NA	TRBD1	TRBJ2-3	TGTGCCAGCACCGACGGACAGGGCCCCACAGATACGCAGTATTTT	CASTDGQGPTDTQYF
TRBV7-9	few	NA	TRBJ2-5	TGTGCCAGCAGCTTAGATGCGGGAAACTTTCAAGAGACCCAGTACTTC	CASSLDAGNFQETQYF
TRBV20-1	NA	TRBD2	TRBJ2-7	TGCAGTGCTTTACGGGGGAGGGCCGACCGCTACGAGCAGTACTTC	CSALRGRADRYEQYF